This TCR beta chain was captured by sequencing in a study of cytomegalovirus exposure and HLA in healthy donors. The study, taken as a whole, reports: A later analysis reportedly identified an Asian-associated ancestry cluster as carrying fewer N-insertions than the approximately 710-donor mean.

The CDR3 extends over 13 amino acids. Trimming pared 2 bases from V and 1 base from J, leaving 3 bases between. CDR1 MRHNA and CDR2 SNTAGT come from the germline V gene. The PCR was carried out with 60 Vbeta primers and 13 Jbeta primers. Libraries were prepared by immunoSEQ multiplex PCR; TCRdb keeps only in-frame clonotypes and omits some of them. The repertoire holds approximately 80,000 clones, with around 70% as singletons. This clone showed up just a few times. Its target is not known. The chain employs TRBV6-4 and TRBJ2-1, with D hard to call. The sequenced sample was PBMCs. This receptor was taken from a woman aged 40-49 years in good health and CMV-seropositive. The CDR3 loop reads CASSDTSYNEQFF. CDR3 bases: TGTGCCAGCAGTGACACTTCCTACAATGAGCAGTTCTTC.